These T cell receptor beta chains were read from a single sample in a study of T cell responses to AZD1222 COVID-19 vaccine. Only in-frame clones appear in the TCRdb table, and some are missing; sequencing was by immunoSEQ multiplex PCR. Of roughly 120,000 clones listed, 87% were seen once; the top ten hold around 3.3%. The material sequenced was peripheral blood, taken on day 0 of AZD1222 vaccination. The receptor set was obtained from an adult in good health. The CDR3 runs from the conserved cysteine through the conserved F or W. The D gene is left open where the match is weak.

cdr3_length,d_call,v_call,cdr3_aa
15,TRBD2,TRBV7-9,CASSSSGRAGSEQFF
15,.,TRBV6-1,CASSEVGTAMNEQFF
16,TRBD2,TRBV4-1,CASSPRTSGLGNEQFF
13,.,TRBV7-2,CASSSRENQPQHF
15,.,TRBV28,CASRLGQGGGYEQYF
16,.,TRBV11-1,CASSLGPALSYNEQFF
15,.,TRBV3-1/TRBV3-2,CASSQAAGGTDTQYF
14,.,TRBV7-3,CASSLQGSDYEQYF
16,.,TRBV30,CAWGRGRRQRNSPLHF
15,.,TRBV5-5,CASSLNLRSSYEQYF
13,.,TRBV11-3,CATSVGGTDTQYF
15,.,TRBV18,CASSPPETRNNEQFF
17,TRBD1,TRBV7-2,CASSPRPGTGLPYEQYF
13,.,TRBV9,CASSDDGYTEAFF
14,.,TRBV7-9,CASSSWGGVEKLFF
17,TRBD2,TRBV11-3,CASSLDLPSGTYNEQFF
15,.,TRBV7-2,CASSLVGGGWETQYF
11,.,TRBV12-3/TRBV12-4,CASSRTGELFF
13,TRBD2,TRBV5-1,CASRLAGNYEQYF
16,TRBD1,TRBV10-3,CAISEIGTGTFYEQYF
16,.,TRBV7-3,CASSLTTVSGANVLTF
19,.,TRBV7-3,CASSSFMGLQRPYSYEQYF
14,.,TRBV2,CASSLGLSLDEQYF
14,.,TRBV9,CASSVQGSTDTQYF
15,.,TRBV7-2,CASSLQGTDGNTIYF
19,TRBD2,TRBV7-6,CASSSGSRLAGGLINEQFF
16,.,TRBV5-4,CASSPAPGRNNQPQHF
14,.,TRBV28,CASSFGSGNQPQHF
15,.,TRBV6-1,CASSEDWRVLVGYTF
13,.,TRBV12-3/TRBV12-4,CASSLRTGYGYTF
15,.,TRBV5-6,CASSLDRRYNSPLHF
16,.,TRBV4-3,CASSQGVTGTFYEQYF
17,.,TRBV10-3,CAIREEVINRQNTEAFF
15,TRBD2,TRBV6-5,CASRLAGGLSDTQYF
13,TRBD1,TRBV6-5,CASSYGTGGVDTF
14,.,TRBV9,CASSVGLSNQPQHF
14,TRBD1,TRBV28,CASSWTGSGQPQHF